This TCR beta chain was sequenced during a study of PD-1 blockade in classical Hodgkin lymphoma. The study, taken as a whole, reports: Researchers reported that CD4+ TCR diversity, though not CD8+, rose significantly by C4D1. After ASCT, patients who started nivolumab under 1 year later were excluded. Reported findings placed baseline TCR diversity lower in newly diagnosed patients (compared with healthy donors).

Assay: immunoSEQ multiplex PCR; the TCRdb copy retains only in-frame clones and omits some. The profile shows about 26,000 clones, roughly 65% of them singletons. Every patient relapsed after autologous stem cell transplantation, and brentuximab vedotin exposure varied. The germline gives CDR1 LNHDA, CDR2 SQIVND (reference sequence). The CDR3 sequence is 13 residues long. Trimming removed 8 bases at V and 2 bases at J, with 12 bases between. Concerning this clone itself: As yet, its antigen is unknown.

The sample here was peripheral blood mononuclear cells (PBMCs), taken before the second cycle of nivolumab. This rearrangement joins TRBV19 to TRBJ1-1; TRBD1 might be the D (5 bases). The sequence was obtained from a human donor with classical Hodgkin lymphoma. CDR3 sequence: CASSRQPNTEAFF. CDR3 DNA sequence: TGTGCCAGTTCCAGACAGCCCAACACTGAAGCTTTCTTT.